The clone carrying this T cell receptor beta chain came up once. Original handling: Cell counts per sample came from amplifying reference gene primers. Using immunoSEQ multiplex PCR, the repertoire was profiled, and TCRdb retains in-frame clones only, with some absent. That table supplies the V and J calls and clone size; D and trimming were determined from the DNA. The sample lists around 100,000 clones; roughly 87% were seen once. CDR1 is MNHNS, CDR2 SASEGT, per germline. The CDR3 extends over 11 amino acids. Trimming pared 3 bases from V and 7 bases from J, leaving 6 bases between. These data belong to a study of blood T cell repertoires in COVID-19. Whole-study context: Italy, Spain and the United States were the sources of the convalescent and acute COVID-19 samples. Nucleic acid was either cDNA or gDNA, and it came from T cells, B-cell-depleted T cells, or PBMCs.

The sequence came from a young man in a cohort sampled during active COVID-19. Sequenced sample: peripheral blood. The rearrangement uses TRBV6-1 and TRBJ2-5; D uncertain. The CDR3 region is CASSEGPTQYF. DNA of the CDR3: TGTGCCAGCAGTGAGGGCCCGACCCAGTACTTC.